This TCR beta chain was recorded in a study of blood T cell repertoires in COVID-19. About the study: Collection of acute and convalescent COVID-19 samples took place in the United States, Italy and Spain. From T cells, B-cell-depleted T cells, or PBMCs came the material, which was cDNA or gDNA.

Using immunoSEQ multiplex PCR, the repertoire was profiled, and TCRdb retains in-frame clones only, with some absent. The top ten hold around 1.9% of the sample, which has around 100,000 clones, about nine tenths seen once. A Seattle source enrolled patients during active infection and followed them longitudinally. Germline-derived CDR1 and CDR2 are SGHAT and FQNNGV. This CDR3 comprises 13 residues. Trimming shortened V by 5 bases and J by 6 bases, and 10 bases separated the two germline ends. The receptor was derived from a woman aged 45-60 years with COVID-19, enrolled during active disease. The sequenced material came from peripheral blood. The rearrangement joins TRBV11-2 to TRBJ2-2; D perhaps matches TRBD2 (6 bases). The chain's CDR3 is CASSLGGAGELFF. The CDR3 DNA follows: TGTGCCAGCAGCCTCGGGGGTGCCGGGGAGCTGTTTTTT.